The 20 T cell receptor beta chains reported below all come from one sample, sequenced in a study of immune cell composition in non-small cell lung cancer. Only in-frame clones appear in the TCRdb table, and some are missing; sequencing was by immunoSEQ multiplex PCR. Of 13,000 to 15,000 clones in the sample, 55% to 70% were seen once. The sequenced sample consisted of lung tumor tissue. These receptors all come from a human donor with non-small cell lung cancer.

The V call is TRBV7-2, the J call TRBJ2-3; TRBD1 is a possible D gene (6 bases). CDR3 size: 13 residues. Germline lookup yields CDR1 SGHTA and CDR2 FQGNSA. V was trimmed by 4 bases and J by 8 bases, leaving 13 bases between them. The CDR3: CASSSETGATQYF. CDR3 bases: TGTGCCAGCAGCTCGGAGACAGGCGCTACGCAGTATTTT.

V and J are TRBV19 and TRBJ1-6; no reliable D call. The V and J ends lost 8 bases and 10 bases respectively, with 12 bases between them. Germline CDR1 LNHDA, CDR2 SQIVND (reference sequence). The CDR3 loop spans 12 amino acids. CDR3 residues: CASGPDRSPLHF. CDR3 DNA: TGTGCCAGTGGGCCCGACCGATCACCCCTCCACTTT.

This clone has just one count. The chain is built from TRBV7-3 and TRBJ2-5, with 12 bases identical to TRBD2. Germline V CDR1 and CDR2: SGHTA, FQGTGA. CDR3 length equals 15 residues. Losses at the gene ends were 6 bases for V and 5 bases for J; bases not matched to a gene: 7. CDR3 in DNA: TGTGCCAGCAGTATAACCGGGACTAGCGGGGAGACCCAGTACTTC. It encodes CASSITGTSGETQYF.

The genes are TRBV15 and TRBJ2-5; 8 positions agree with TRBD1. The J call could be wrong; TRBJ2-7 is a better fit for the DNA end. Germline V gives CDR1 LNHNV, CDR2 YYDKDF (reference sequence). This CDR3 is 17 amino acids long. CDR3 in DNA: TGTGCCACCAGCAGATCGGGTGGACAGGGCGGCTCCTACGAGCAGTACTTC. Encoded protein: CATSRSGGQGGSYEQYF.

The chain joins TRBV15 to TRBJ1-5, with 7 bases identical to TRBD1. CDR3 length equals 16 residues. Germline V gene lookup returns CDR1 LNHNV and CDR2 YYDKDF (reference sequence). V lost 1 base and J lost 9; bases outside the gene matches: 12. CDR3 sequence: CATSRGGEGQASPQHF. The CDR3 DNA is TGTGCCACCAGCAGAGGGGGGGAAGGACAGGCTTCGCCCCAGCATTTT.

Points on this clone: At one end, the junction sequence differs from germline, possibly due to a read error. This CDR3 reads CAISDYDSLSAFF. The CDR3 DNA reads as TGTGCCATCAGTGACTACGACAGTCTGTCAGCTTTCTTT. The rearrangement joins TRBV6-5 to TRBJ1-1; possible D gene TRBD1, 5 bases. Germline lookup yields CDR1 MNHEY and CDR2 SVGAGI. This CDR3 contains 13 residues.

This rearrangement joins TRBV14 to TRBJ2-3; D may be TRBD1 (5 bases). CDR1 is SGHDN and CDR2 is FVKESK in the germline V gene. Trimming removed 0 bases from V and 2 bases from J, with 12 bases in between. This CDR3 region has 16 residues. The CDR3 spells CASSQDPAGITDTQYF. CDR3 nucleotide sequence: TGTGCCAGCAGCCAAGATCCGGCAGGGATCACAGATACGCAGTATTTT.

CDR3 bases: TGCAGTGCCGACTCCCTAGGTACGCAGTATTTT. Translated: CSADSLGTQYF. This sequence joins TRBV20-1 and TRBJ2-3; D ambiguous. Trimming cost V 6 bases and J 8 bases, with 12 bases left between them. CDR1 DFQATT and CDR2 SNEGSKA come from the germline V gene (reference sequence). The CDR3 is made up of 11 amino acids.

The chain couples TRBV15 to TRBJ1-1; 11 bases agree with TRBD1. Germline V gives CDR1 LNHNV, CDR2 YYDKDF (reference sequence). Trimming took 0 bases from V and 5 from J; bases not matched to a gene: 8. This CDR3 has 17 residues. The CDR3 here is CATSRDGQGARVTEAFF. In DNA form, the CDR3 reads TGTGCCACCAGCAGAGACGGACAGGGGGCGAGGGTAACTGAAGCTTTCTTT.

The chain recombines TRBV7-9 with TRBJ1-2; 7 bases agree with TRBD1. The germline gives CDR1 SEHNR, CDR2 FQNEAQ (reference sequence). V was clipped by 3 bases and J by 2 bases; unmatched bases: 0. The CDR3 length is 13 residues. CDR3 in amino acids: CASSFRGNYGYTF. The CDR3 DNA reads TGTGCCAGCAGCTTCAGGGGGAACTATGGCTACACCTTC.

The rearrangement links TRBV4-1 to TRBJ2-7; D is possibly TRBD2 (5 bases). V lost 3 bases and J lost 9, with 12 bases in between. The CDR3 has 12 residues. Germline V gives CDR1 MGHRA, CDR2 YSYEKL. CDR3 coding DNA: TGCGCCAGCAGCCAGCCCCGAGGGTGGCAGTACTTC. This gives the protein CASSQPRGWQYF.

The chain uses TRBV18 and TRBJ2-3; D perhaps matches TRBD2 (5 bases). The ends were cut back, 2 bases at V and 14 bases at J, with 20 bases in the middle. Germline assignment: CDR1 KGHSH and CDR2 LQKENI. The CDR3 length is 14 residues. In DNA, the CDR3 is TGTGCCAGCTCACCAGTGTCTCAGGACCCGAGGGCGTATTTT. Translated: CASSPVSQDPRAYF.

V usage is TRBV7-6 and J usage is TRBJ1-1; D is possibly TRBD1 (6 bases). The CDR3 consists of 13 residues. Trimming removed 1 base from V and 4 bases from J, with 7 bases in between. Germline assignment: CDR1 SGHVS and CDR2 FNYEAQ. CDR3 region: CASSLDRVTEAFF. The CDR3 DNA reads as TGTGCCAGCAGCTTAGACAGGGTCACTGAAGCTTTCTTT.

The chain is built from TRBV5-6 and TRBJ2-4, with D maybe TRBD1 (6 bases). This CDR3 region has 17 residues. Trimming shortened V by 0 bases and J by 3 bases, and 16 bases separated the two germline ends. CDR1 is SGHDT, CDR2 YYEEEE, per germline. CDR3 DNA sequence: TGTGCCAGCAGCTTGGATGGCAGGGGATTGGTCAAAAACATTCAGTACTTC. It yields the protein CASSLDGRGLVKNIQYF.

The V call is TRBV29-1, the J call TRBJ2-3; 11 bases agree with TRBD2. The germline V gene has CDR1 SQVTM and CDR2 ANQGSEA. The V segment lost 3 bases and the J segment 6 bases; nucleotides outside the gene matches: 8. The CDR3 length is 15 residues. CDR3 residues: CSVDGTSGGIDTQYF. CDR3 nucleotide sequence: TGCAGCGTTGATGGTACTAGCGGGGGTATCGATACGCAGTATTTT.

The chain joins TRBV15 to TRBJ1-4, with TRBD1 matching 8 bases. This CDR3 is 17 amino acids long. The V and J ends lost 8 bases and 5 bases, in that order; junction bases with no gene match: 16. Germline V gene lookup returns CDR1 LNHNV and CDR2 YYDKDF (reference sequence). CDR3 residues: CATRDDRGGGRNEKLFF. In DNA, the CDR3 is TGTGCCACCCGTGATGACAGGGGAGGCGGTAGGAATGAAAAACTGTTTTTT.

The chain uses TRBV19 and TRBJ1-2; 8 positions agree with TRBD1. The CDR3 runs 13 residues. Trimming cost V 5 bases and J 3 bases; bases outside gene matches: 2. Germline V gene lookup returns CDR1 LNHDA and CDR2 SQIVND (reference sequence). DNA for the CDR3: TGTGCCAGTAGTCCGACAGGGGACTATGGCTACACCTTC. Protein sequence: CASSPTGDYGYTF.

This clone has a handful of counts. The chain couples TRBV23-1 to TRBJ1-4; maybe TRBD1 (6 bases). TRBV23-1 is flagged as an ORF with uncertain function. The CDR3 spans 17 residues. V dropped 0 bases and J dropped 3 bases, with 14 bases sitting between them. For the CDR3, the DNA is TGCGCCAGCAGTCAATCGAGGGGGGGAGCAGCTAATGAAAAACTGTTTTTT. It is translated as CASSQSRGGAANEKLFF.

This sequence joins TRBV19 and TRBJ2-1, with D possibly being TRBD2 (6 bases). The germline CDR1 and CDR2 sequences are LNHDA and SQIVND (reference sequence). The CDR3 length is 13 residues. V lost 5 bases and J lost 5, with 10 bases in between. This CDR3 is CASSSGRHNEQFF. Here the CDR3 DNA reads TGTGCCAGTAGTTCCGGGAGACACAATGAGCAGTTCTTC.

The V call is TRBV29-1, the J call TRBJ2-2, with a tentative D call TRBD2 (5 bases). Looked up from germline, CDR1 is SQVTM and CDR2 is ANQGSEA. Trimming took 6 bases from V and 1 from J, leaving 15 bases between them. CDR3 size: 15 residues. CDR3 in DNA: TGCAGCGTCCGAGGGTGGCAGTTGAACACCGGGGAGCTGTTTTTT. Protein sequence: CSVRGWQLNTGELFF.